This note documents a single TCR beta chain sequence. Its antigen is unknown. The conserved phenylalanine or tryptophan normally closing the CDR3 is absent here, so this likely arose from a read error. With 4 bases removed from V and 10 bases from J, the gap between germline ends came to 5 bases. The CDR3 runs 10 residues. Germline V CDR1 and CDR2: MDHEN, SYDVKM. The data originate from a study of OX40 agonist ivuxolimab in advanced cancers. Using immunoSEQ multiplex PCR, the repertoire was profiled, and TCRdb retains in-frame clones only, with some absent. The data hold some 25,000 clones, with roughly three quarters observed a single time. General study results and limits: Among expanded peripheral T cells, antigen specificity went undetermined.

The receptor's source is an adult with an advanced solid tumor such as melanoma, head and neck, liver or kidney cancer. The specimen comprised CD4+ or CD8+ T cells sorted from blood, sampled in a trial of the OX40 agonist ivuxolimab. V is TRBV28 and J is TRBJ1-5; unclear D gene. DNA of the CDR3: TGTGCCAGCAGTTCGGGCCCCCAGCATCTT. Protein sequence: CASSSGPQHL.